This T cell receptor (beta chain) stems from a study of T cells in Graves' hyperthyroidism and ophthalmopathy. RNA transcripts were the template for amplifying TCR beta CDR3 regions. An initial round of RT-PCR targeting the TCR CDR3 relied on the HTBI primer set. Each CDR3 protein gets one entry after TCRdb re-called the multiplex PCR reads with MiXCR. The sample has under 650,000 distinct CDR3 sequences; about 16% are singletons. Newly diagnosed hyperthyroidism, duration under 2 months, in patients aged 18 to 65. The germline V gene encodes CDR1 MNHNS and CDR2 SASEGT. The CDR3 runs to 15 residues. Trimming removed 6 bases from V and 2 bases from J; junction bases left unmatched: 4.

The receptor was isolated from a woman aged 30 to 39 with Graves' hyperthyroidism. Sequencing was done on a sample of blood. The chain is built from TRBV6-1 and TRBJ2-7, with TRBD2 identical over 13 bases. The CDR3 nucleotides read TGTGCCAGCAGGGGACTAGCGGGACTAACCTACGAGCAGTACTTC. It translates to CASRGLAGLTYEQYF.